The next 8 T cell receptor beta chains were all read from a single sample in a study of beta chain features in type 1 diabetes. Sequenced material consisted of expressed TCRB transcripts (all of the isolated RNA was reverse transcribed). Repertoires were generated with immunoSEQ multiplex PCR, while TCRdb's copy carries only in-frame clones and drops some. The table includes under 250,000 clones, 25% to 30% detected once. Sequencing used central memory CD4+ T cells from blood. These receptors all stem from a young man in good health.

The chain joins TRBV18 to TRBJ2-4; a weak D match, TRBD2 (6 bases). CDR1 is KGHSH, CDR2 LQKENI, per germline. The CDR3 is 15 amino acids. V lost 6 bases to trimming and J lost 5 bases, with 17 bases between them. The CDR3 protein is CASSLGLAGENIQYF. The CDR3, as DNA: TGTGCCAGCTCCCTGGGACTGGCCGGCGAAAACATTCAGTACTTC.

A few counts support this clone. The rearrangement uses TRBV6-5 and TRBJ1-4; no firm D call. CDR1 and CDR2 (germline): MNHEY, SVGAGI. V lost 6 bases to trimming and J lost 3 bases, with 14 bases between them. The CDR3 contains 15 residues. The CDR3 reads CASSPGGLANEKLFF. The CDR3 DNA sequence: TGTGCCAGCAGCCCCGGTGGGTTGGCTAATGAAAAACTGTTTTTT.

This clone was recorded once. The J gene is TRBJ1-2, the V gene TRBV28; no firm D call. The germline V and J ends were trimmed by 6 bases and 3 bases, with 14 bases remaining between them. Germline V gene data show CDR1 as MDHEN and CDR2 as SYDVKM. The CDR3 totals 14 residues. The CDR3 sequence is CASSSHQLDYGYTF. CDR3 in DNA: TGTGCCAGCAGCTCCCACCAATTGGACTATGGCTACACCTTC.

The rearrangement joins TRBV30 to TRBJ1-2; the match to TRBD1 covers 7 bases. V trimming: 5 bases; J trimming: 12 bases; junction bases outside the gene matches: 9. This CDR3 has 11 amino acids. Germline lookup yields CDR1 GTSNPN and CDR2 SVGIG (reference sequence). CDR3 region: CAWGGQRRNTF. The CDR3 DNA is TGTGCCTGGGGGGGACAGCGGCGGAACACCTTC.

Remarks on this clone: This CDR3 is missing its conserved last phenylalanine or tryptophan, likely due to a read error. This sequence joins TRBV13 and TRBJ2-3; D gene uncertain. There are 12 residues in the CDR3. Germline CDR1 reads PRHDT; CDR2 reads FYEKMQ (reference sequence). Trimming removed 8 bases from V and 2 bases from J, with 8 bases in between. In nucleotides, the CDR3 is TGTGCCAGCGGGGTGAACACAGATACGCAGTATGTT. It encodes CASGVNTDTQYV.

This clone was picked up a small number of times. The rearrangement joins TRBV5-1 to TRBJ2-4; a weak D match, TRBD1 (5 bases). V was trimmed by 2 bases and J by 7 bases, leaving 13 bases between them. CDR1 and CDR2 (germline): SGHRS, YFSETQ. The length of the CDR3 is 14 residues. This chain's CDR3 is CASSLGQGENIQYF. The CDR3 DNA reads as TGCGCCAGCAGCTTAGGACAAGGCGAGAACATTCAGTACTTC.

This clone was observed a handful of times. The V gene is TRBV7-2, the J gene TRBJ1-5; no reliable D call. V was clipped by 1 base and J by 5 bases, with 6 bases between them. Germline V lookup: CDR1 SGHTA, CDR2 FQGNSA. CDR3 length equals 13 residues. The CDR3 sequence is CASSLDSHQPQHF. The CDR3 nucleotides are TGTGCCAGCAGCTTAGATTCTCATCAGCCCCAGCATTTT.

The gene calls are TRBV23-1 and TRBJ2-5, with D tentatively TRBD1 or TRBD2 (6 bases each). TRBV23-1 is treated as an ORF (open reading frame) with a function not yet certain. CDR3 length: 13 amino acids. V lost 2 bases, J lost 4 bases, and 8 bases lay in between. The CDR3 nucleotides are TGCGCCAGCAGTCAAGGGGGGCGAGAGACCCAGTACTTC. This encodes CASSQGGRETQYF.